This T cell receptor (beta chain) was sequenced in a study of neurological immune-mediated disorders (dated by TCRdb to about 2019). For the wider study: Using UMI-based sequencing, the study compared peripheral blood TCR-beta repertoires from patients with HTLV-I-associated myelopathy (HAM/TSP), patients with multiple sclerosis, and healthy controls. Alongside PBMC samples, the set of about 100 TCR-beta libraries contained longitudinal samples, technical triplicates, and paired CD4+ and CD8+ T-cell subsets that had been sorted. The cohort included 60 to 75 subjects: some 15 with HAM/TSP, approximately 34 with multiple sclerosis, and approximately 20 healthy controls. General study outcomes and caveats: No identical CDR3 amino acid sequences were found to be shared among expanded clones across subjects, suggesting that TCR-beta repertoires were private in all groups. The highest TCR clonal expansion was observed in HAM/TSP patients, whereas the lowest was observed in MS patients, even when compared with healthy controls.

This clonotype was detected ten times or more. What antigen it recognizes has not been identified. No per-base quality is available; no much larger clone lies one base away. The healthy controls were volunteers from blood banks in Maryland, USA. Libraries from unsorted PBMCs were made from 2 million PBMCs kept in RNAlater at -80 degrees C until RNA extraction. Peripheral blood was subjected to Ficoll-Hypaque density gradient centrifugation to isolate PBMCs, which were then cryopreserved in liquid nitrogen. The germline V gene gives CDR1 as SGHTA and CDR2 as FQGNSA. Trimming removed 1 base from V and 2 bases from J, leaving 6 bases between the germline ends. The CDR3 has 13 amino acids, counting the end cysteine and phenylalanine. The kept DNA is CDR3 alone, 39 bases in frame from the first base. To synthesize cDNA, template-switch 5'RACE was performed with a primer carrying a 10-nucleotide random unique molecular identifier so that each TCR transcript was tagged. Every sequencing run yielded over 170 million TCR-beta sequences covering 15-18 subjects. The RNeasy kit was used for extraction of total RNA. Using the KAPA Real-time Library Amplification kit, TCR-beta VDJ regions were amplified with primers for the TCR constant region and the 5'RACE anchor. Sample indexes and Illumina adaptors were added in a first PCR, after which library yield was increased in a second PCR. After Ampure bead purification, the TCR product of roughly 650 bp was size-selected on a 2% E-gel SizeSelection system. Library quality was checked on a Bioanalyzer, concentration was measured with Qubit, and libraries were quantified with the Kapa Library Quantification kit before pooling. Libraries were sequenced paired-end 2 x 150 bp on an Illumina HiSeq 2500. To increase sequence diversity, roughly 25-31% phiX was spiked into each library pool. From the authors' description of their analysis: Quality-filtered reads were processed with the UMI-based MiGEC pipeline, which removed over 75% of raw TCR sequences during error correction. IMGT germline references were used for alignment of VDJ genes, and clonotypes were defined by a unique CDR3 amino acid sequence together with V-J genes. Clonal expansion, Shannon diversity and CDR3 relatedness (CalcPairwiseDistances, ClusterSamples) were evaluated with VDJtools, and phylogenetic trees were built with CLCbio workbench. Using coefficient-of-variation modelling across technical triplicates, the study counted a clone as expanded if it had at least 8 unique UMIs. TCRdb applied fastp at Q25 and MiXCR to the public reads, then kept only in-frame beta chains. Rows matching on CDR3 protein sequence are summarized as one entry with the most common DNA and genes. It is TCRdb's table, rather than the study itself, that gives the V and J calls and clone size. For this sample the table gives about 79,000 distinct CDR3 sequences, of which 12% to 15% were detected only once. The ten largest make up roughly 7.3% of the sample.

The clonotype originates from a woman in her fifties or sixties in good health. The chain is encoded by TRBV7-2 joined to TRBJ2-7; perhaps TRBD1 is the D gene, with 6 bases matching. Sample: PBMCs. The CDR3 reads CASSLGDTYEQYF. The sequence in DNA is TGTGCCAGCAGCTTAGGGGACACCTACGAGCAGTACTTC.